The rows below give T cell receptor beta chains drawn from one sample of a study of T cell repertoires in cytomegalovirus infection. TCRdb ran MiXCR on the reads and lists one entry per CDR3 protein. Altogether around 900,000 distinct CDR3 sequences are present, 31% being singletons, with the ten largest covering 13%. No antigen is known for these receptors. The sequenced sample was cultured CD8+ T cells from PBMCs, obtained from culture after CMV antigen stimulation. Receptors were obtained from a human donor in good health (CMV status not recorded). Some clones in this sample may be carry-over from other donors' samples. The CDR3 runs from the conserved cysteine through the conserved F or W. A D gene is named only where the DNA matches it firmly. Only some rows state a clone size, as once, few, many or a class for expanded clones.

- TRBJ2-7 TRBV6-5 - CASSSDSGGYEQYF TGTGCCAGCAGTTCGGACAGTGGAGGATACGAGCAGTACTTC
- TRBJ1-6 TRBV6-1 - CASRPSAKNSPLHF TGTGCCAGCAGACCGTCGGCGAAGAATTCACCCCTCCACTTT
- TRBJ1-1 TRBV10-2 - CASSVSSEAFF TGCGCCAGCAGCGTTTCTTCTGAAGCTTTCTTT
- TRBJ2-1 TRBV25-1 few CASSEGFGYNEQFF TGTGCCAGCAGTGAAGGCTTCGGCTACAATGAGCAGTTCTTC
TRBD1 TRBJ2-1 TRBV2 - CASISRDRGSEQFF TGTGCCAGCATCAGCAGGGACAGGGGTTCTGAGCAGTTCTTC
- TRBJ1-2 TRBV12-3/TRBV12-4 - CASSWAYLRTGGYTF TGTGCCAGCAGTTGGGCCTATCTCCGCACAGGAGGCTACACCTTC
- TRBJ2-3 TRBV6-2/TRBV6-3 few CASSPRGFSTDTQYF TGTGCCAGCAGCCCTCGGGGGTTTAGCACAGATACGCAGTATTTT
TRBD1 TRBJ2-7 TRBV10-1 - CASSEGQGQYF TGCGCCAGCAGTGAAGGACAGGGGCAGTACTTC
TRBD2 TRBJ2-3 TRBV7-9 many CASSSAPLAGGPLTDTQYF TGTGCCAGCAGCTCCGCCCCCCTAGCGGGGGGCCCACTCACAGATACGCAGTATTTT
TRBD1 TRBJ1-2 TRBV7-6 - CASSEGQGAKGYTF TGTGCCAGCAGCGAAGGACAGGGGGCCAAAGGCTACACCTTC
- TRBJ2-5 TRBV4-2 few CASSQDFLDSWETQYF TGTGCCAGCAGCCAAGATTTCCTTGACAGTTGGGAGACCCAGTACTTC
- TRBJ2-5 TRBV7-6 few CASTKPPGTKEETQYF TGTGCCAGCACCAAACCCCCCGGGACCAAAGAAGAGACCCAGTACTTC
- TRBJ2-3 TRBV7-9 - CASSSPGRHTDTQYF TGTGCCAGCAGCTCCCCGGGACGCCACACAGATACGCAGTATTTT
TRBD1 TRBJ1-2 TRBV7-9 few CASDRGYYGYTF TGTGCCAGCGACAGGGGATACTATGGCTACACCTTC
TRBD1 TRBJ1-2 TRBV7-6 - CASSLSPGQGNYGYTF TGTGCCAGCAGCTTAAGCCCGGGACAGGGGAACTATGGCTACACCTTC
- TRBJ1-3 TRBV28 few CASSWAGYTIYF TGTGCCAGCAGTTGGGCCGGTTACACCATATATTTT
- TRBJ1-3 TRBV27 few CASSLTRTGNTIYF TGTGCCAGCAGTTTGACACGGACCGGAAACACCATATATTTT
- TRBJ2-1 TRBV6-5 - CATHGGNEQFF TGTGCCACCCACGGGGGAAATGAGCAGTTCTTC